These 11 T cell receptor beta chains came from one sample sequenced in a study of T cell responses to AZD1222 COVID-19 vaccine. Assay: immunoSEQ multiplex PCR; the TCRdb copy retains only in-frame clones and omits some. The sample has tens of thousands of clones, around 85% seen once. Sample: peripheral blood, taken 28 days after the second AZD1222 dose. The source is an adult who received the AZD1222 COVID-19 vaccine.

The chain recombines TRBV18 with TRBJ2-3; 11 positions agree with TRBD2. Germline CDR1 reads KGHSH; CDR2 reads LQKENI. Germline trimming cut 6 bases from V and 2 bases from J; bases unmatched to any gene: 7. This CDR3 is 16 amino acids long. The chain's CDR3 is CASSSGTSGNTDTQYF. The CDR3 DNA reads as TGTGCCAGCTCGTCCGGGACTAGCGGAAACACAGATACGCAGTATTTT.

J is TRBJ1-2 and V is TRBV6-5; no clear D gene. This CDR3 region has 14 residues. V was trimmed by 4 bases and J by 0 bases, leaving 9 bases between them. Germline loops: CDR1 MNHEY, CDR2 SVGAGI. This CDR3 is CASSSAPANYGYTF. CDR3 coding DNA: TGTGCCAGCAGTTCGGCCCCAGCTAACTATGGCTACACCTTC.

This clone is deemed medium-sized. This chain joins TRBV7-8 and TRBJ1-6; D might be TRBD1 (5 bases). Trimming pared 1 base from V and 4 bases from J, leaving 8 bases between. Germline loops: CDR1 SGHVS, CDR2 FQNEAQ. This CDR3 spans 15 amino acids. DNA of the CDR3: TGTGCCAGCAGCTTAGGGGGACCGTATAATTCACCCCTCCACTTT. Its protein is CASSLGGPYNSPLHF.

The chain combines TRBV7-7 with TRBJ1-5; a possible D gene is TRBD1 (5 bases). The CDR3 sequence is 14 residues long. The germline gives CDR1 SSHAT, CDR2 FNYEAQ (reference sequence). Trimming removed 5 bases at V and 1 base at J, with 9 bases between. The CDR3 sequence is CASSLDRSNQPQHF. The CDR3 DNA is TGTGCCAGCAGCCTCGACAGAAGCAATCAGCCCCAGCATTTT.

This clone has more than one count but fewer than ten. The chain uses TRBV19 and TRBJ2-3; D is uncertain. Germline V gene data show CDR1 as LNHDA and CDR2 as SQIVND (reference sequence). V dropped 9 bases and J dropped 3 bases, with 10 bases sitting between them. This CDR3 region has 12 residues. In DNA form, the CDR3 reads TGTGCCAGCTCTGTAGGAACAGATACGCAGTATTTT. This encodes CASSVGTDTQYF.

The gene calls are TRBV19 and TRBJ1-2, with unresolved D. CDR3 length equals 13 residues. Germline V CDR1 and CDR2: LNHDA, SQIVND (reference sequence). V gave up 7 bases and J gave up 0 bases, with 9 bases separating them. Here the CDR3 reads CASKTETNYGYTF. The DNA for the CDR3 is TGTGCCAGTAAAACAGAGACTAACTATGGCTACACCTTC.

This clone occurred once. This rearrangement joins TRBV2 to TRBJ1-2, with D uncertain. CDR1 and CDR2 (germline): SNHLY, FYNNEI. The CDR3 totals 12 residues. V gave up 4 bases and J gave up 3 bases, with 6 bases separating them. CDR3 nucleotide sequence: TGTGCCAGCAGTGCTAGCGACTATGGCTACACCTTC. This translates into CASSASDYGYTF.

This clone showed up just once. The chain recombines TRBV28 with TRBJ2-3; D may be TRBD2 (6 bases). V gave up 8 bases and J gave up 8 bases, with 11 bases separating them. The V gene's germline CDR1 is MDHEN and CDR2 SYDVKM. The CDR3 runs to 11 residues. CDR3 sequence: CASARGSTQYF. The DNA for the CDR3 is TGTGCCAGCGCCCGGGGGAGTACGCAGTATTTT.

The rearrangement links TRBV3-1 (or the pseudogene TRBV3-2) to TRBJ2-5; the match to TRBD2 covers 14 bases. There are 15 residues in the CDR3. Trimming at V came to 3 bases and at J to 4 bases, leaving 1 base not matched to a gene. Germline lookup yields CDR1 LGHDT and CDR2 YNNKEL (reference sequence). The CDR3, as DNA: TGTGCCAGCAGCCAGACTAGCGGGGGGGCAGAGACCCAGTACTTC. The encoded protein is CASSQTSGGAETQYF.

This chain uses TRBV6-5 with TRBJ2-5; 7 nucleotides match TRBD1. Trimming cost V 6 bases and J 1 base; bases outside gene matches: 5. Germline-derived CDR1 and CDR2 are MNHEY and SVGAGI. This CDR3 has 14 residues. For the CDR3, the DNA is TGTGCCAGCAGAGATAGGGACAGCCAAGAGACCCAGTACTTC. Encoded protein: CASRDRDSQETQYF.

This chain links TRBV5-1 with TRBJ1-3; possible D gene TRBD1, 6 bases. V was cut by 4 bases and J by 4 bases, with 15 bases left in between. CDR1 and CDR2 (germline): SGHRS, YFSETQ. The CDR3 has 15 residues. Here the CDR3 reads CASSLVQGSGNTIYF. The CDR3 DNA is TGCGCCAGCAGCCTCGTCCAGGGGTCCGGAAACACCATATATTTT.